These 11 T cell receptor beta chains were all obtained from the same sample, sequenced in a study of blood T cell repertoires in COVID-19. TCRdb's copy holds only in-frame clones and misses some; the assay was immunoSEQ multiplex PCR. The top ten clones hold approximately 3.5% of a sample with roughly 100,000 clones, more than 70% of them seen once. Sequencing was performed on peripheral blood. These receptors all come from a woman aged 55-69 years with acute or convalescent COVID-19.

The CDR3 spells CATSGPGTGYGYTF. CDR3 nucleotides: TGTGCCACCAGCGGACCCGGGACAGGCTATGGCTACACCTTC. The V and J genes are TRBV15 and TRBJ1-2; 8 nucleotides match TRBD1. V shed 5 bases, J shed 4 bases, and the junction held 6 bases outside the gene matches. This CDR3 comprises 14 residues. Germline values: CDR1 LNHNV, CDR2 YYDKDF (reference sequence).

Here the CDR3 reads CASSVEREGTEAFF. CDR3 nucleotide sequence: TGTGCCAGCAGCGTAGAGCGGGAAGGCACTGAAGCTTTCTTT. This chain joins TRBV9 and TRBJ1-1; D remains ambiguous. Germline lookup yields CDR1 SGDLS and CDR2 YYNGEE. V lost 0 bases, J lost 4 bases, and 10 bases lay in between. The CDR3 totals 14 residues.

The chain carries TRBV28 and TRBJ1-1, with D possibly TRBD1 on 5 matching bases. The CDR3 runs to 14 residues. Trimming took 6 bases from V and 4 from J, leaving 15 bases between them. Germline-derived CDR1 and CDR2 are MDHEN and SYDVKM. CDR3: CASSPSGGTTEAFF. CDR3 DNA: TGTGCCAGCAGCCCGTCGGGGGGTACCACTGAAGCTTTCTTT.

J is TRBJ1-1 and V is TRBV6-2 or TRBV6-3; D is perhaps TRBD1 (5 bases). The ends were cut back, 5 bases at V and 4 bases at J, with 14 bases in the middle. Germline CDR1 MNHEY, CDR2 SVGEGT. There are 14 residues in the CDR3. The CDR3 sequence is CASSPHSGPTEAFF. The CDR3 nucleotides are TGTGCCAGCAGTCCCCACTCAGGGCCCACTGAAGCTTTCTTT.

This clone was found once. The chain carries TRBV30 and TRBJ1-2; 8 bases are shared with TRBD1. V was pared by 5 bases and J by 0 bases, with 5 bases of the junction left unmatched. This CDR3 is built from 14 residues. Per the germline V gene, CDR1 is GTSNPN and CDR2 is SVGIG (reference sequence). The CDR3 DNA follows: TGTGCCTGGGACCGGGACAGGCCTAACTATGGCTACACCTTC. Translation gives CAWDRDRPNYGYTF.

The chain has TRBV15 and TRBJ1-1; TRBD1 might be the D (5 bases). Germline values: CDR1 LNHNV, CDR2 YYDKDF (reference sequence). The CDR3 extends over 15 amino acids. Trimming removed 4 bases from V and 3 bases from J, with 15 bases in between. The CDR3: CATSTRQGKHTEAFF. The CDR3, as DNA: TGTGCCACCAGCACTAGGCAGGGAAAGCACACTGAAGCTTTCTTT.

The chain combines TRBV11-2 with TRBJ1-3; 7 bases are a match to TRBD1. The CDR3 covers 14 residues. J was trimmed by 2 bases and V by 3 bases; bases with no gene match: 1. CDR1 is SGHAT and CDR2 is FQNNGV in the germline V gene. Here the CDR3 reads CASSFRGAGNTIYF. The CDR3 region has the DNA TGTGCCAGCAGCTTCAGGGGGGCTGGAAACACCATATATTTT.

The chain couples TRBV2 to TRBJ2-1, with 8 positions matching TRBD2. Germline V gives CDR1 SNHLY, CDR2 FYNNEI. This CDR3 spans 13 amino acids. V was pared by 8 bases and J by 4 bases, with 4 bases of the junction left unmatched. This CDR3 is CASLLAGYNEQFF. CDR3 sequence (DNA): TGTGCCAGCCTATTAGCGGGGTACAATGAGCAGTTCTTC. The complete variable domain, with remaining parts taken from reference TRBV2 and TRBJ2-1, reads EPEVTQTPSHQVTQMGQEVILRCVPISNHLYFYWYRQILGQKVEFLVSFYNNEISEKSEIFDDQFSVERPDGSNFTLKIRSTKLEDSAMYFCASLLAGYNEQFFGPGTRLTVL.

The J gene is TRBJ1-4, the V gene TRBV19; a possible D gene is TRBD1 (5 bases). The CDR3 loop spans 16 amino acids. Germline CDR1 reads LNHDA; CDR2 reads SQIVND (reference sequence). V lost 5 bases to trimming and J lost 10 bases, with 23 bases between them. CDR3 bases: TGTGCCAGTAGTCATGGACAAGGGAACCTAGGGCGAAAACTGTTTTTT. This sequence encodes CASSHGQGNLGRKLFF.

V is TRBV24-1 and J is TRBJ1-5; TRBD1 matches 8 bases. Germline lookup yields CDR1 KGHDR and CDR2 SFDVKD. Germline trimming cut 9 bases from V and 6 bases from J; bases unmatched to any gene: 12. The CDR3 is made up of 15 amino acids. CDR3 bases: TGTGCCACCTCAGGGGGCCAGGCCGTCGGTCAGCCCCAGCATTTT. It yields the protein CATSGGQAVGQPQHF.

This clone was counted once. This rearrangement joins TRBV14 to TRBJ1-2; TRBD1 matches at 7 bases. The CDR3 covers 14 residues. Germline V gives CDR1 SGHDN, CDR2 FVKESK. Trimming took 3 bases from V and 4 from J; bases not matched to a gene: 5. The chain's CDR3 is CASSHLQGTYGYTF. The DNA of the CDR3 is TGTGCCAGCAGCCATCTACAGGGGACCTATGGCTACACCTTC.